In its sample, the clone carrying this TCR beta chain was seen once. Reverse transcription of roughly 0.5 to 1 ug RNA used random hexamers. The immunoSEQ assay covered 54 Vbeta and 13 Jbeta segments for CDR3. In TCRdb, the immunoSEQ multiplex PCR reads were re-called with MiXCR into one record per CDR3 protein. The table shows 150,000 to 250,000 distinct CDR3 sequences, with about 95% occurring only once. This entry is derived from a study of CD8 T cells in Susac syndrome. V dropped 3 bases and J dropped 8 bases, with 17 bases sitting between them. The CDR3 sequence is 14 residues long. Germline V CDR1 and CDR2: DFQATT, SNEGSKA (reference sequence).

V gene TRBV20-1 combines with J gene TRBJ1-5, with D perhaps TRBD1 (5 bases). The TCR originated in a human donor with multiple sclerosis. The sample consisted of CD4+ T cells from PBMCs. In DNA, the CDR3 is TGCAGTGCTAGCGGGGCACCATATCGGAAGCCCCAGCATTTT. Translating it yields CSASGAPYRKPQHF.